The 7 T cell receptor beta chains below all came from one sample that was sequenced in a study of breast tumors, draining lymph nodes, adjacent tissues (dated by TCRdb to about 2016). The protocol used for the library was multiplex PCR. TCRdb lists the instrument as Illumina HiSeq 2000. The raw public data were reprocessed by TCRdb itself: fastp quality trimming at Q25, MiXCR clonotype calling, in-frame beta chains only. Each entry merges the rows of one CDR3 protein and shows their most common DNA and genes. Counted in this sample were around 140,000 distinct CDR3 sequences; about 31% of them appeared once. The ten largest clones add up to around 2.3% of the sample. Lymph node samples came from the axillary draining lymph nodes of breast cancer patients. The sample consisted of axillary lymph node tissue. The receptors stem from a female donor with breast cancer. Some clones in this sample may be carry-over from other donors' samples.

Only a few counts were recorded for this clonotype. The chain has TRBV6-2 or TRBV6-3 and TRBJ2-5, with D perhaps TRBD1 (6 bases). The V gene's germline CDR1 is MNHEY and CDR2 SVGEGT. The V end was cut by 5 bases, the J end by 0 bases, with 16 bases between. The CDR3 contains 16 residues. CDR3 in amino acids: CASSHPWGLNQETQYF. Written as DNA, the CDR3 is TGTGCCAGCAGTCACCCCTGGGGGCTAAACCAAGAGACCCAGTACTTC.

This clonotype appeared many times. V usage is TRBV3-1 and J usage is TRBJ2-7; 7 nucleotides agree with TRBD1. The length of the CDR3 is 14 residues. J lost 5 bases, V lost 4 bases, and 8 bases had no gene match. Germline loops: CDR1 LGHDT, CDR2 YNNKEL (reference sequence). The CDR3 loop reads CASSPGQEADEQYF. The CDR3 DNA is TGTGCCAGCAGCCCAGGACAGGAAGCAGACGAGCAGTACTTC.

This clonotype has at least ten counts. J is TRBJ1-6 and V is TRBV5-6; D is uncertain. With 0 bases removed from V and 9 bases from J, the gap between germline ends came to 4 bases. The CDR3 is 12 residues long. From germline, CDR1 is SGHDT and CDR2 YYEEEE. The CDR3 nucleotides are TGTGCCAGCAGCTTGGGATCTTCACCCCTCCACTTT. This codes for CASSLGSSPLHF.

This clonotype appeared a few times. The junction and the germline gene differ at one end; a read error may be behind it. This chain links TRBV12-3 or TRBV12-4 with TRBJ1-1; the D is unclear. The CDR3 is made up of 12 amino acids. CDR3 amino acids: CASSFANTETFF. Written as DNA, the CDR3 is TGTGCCAGCAGTTTCGCGAACACTGAAACTTTCTTT.

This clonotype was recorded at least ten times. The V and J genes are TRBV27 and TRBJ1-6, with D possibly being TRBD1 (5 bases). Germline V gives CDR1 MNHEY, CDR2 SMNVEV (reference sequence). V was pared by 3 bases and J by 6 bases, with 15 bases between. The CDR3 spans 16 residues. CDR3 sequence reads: CASSFVVGQGNSPLHF. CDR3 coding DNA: TGTGCCAGCAGTTTTGTCGTCGGGCAGGGTAATTCACCCCTCCACTTT.

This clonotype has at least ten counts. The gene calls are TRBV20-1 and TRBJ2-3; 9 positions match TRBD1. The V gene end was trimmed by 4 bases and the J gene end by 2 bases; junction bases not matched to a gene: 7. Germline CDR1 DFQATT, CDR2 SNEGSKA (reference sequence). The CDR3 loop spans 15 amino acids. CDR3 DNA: TGCAGTGCTATTACAGGGGGCGCTTCCACAGATACGCAGTATTTT. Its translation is CSAITGGASTDTQYF.

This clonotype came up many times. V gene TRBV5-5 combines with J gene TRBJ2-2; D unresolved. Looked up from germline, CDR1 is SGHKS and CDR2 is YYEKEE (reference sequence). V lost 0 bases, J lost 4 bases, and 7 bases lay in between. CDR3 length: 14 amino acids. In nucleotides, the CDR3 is TGTGCCAGCAGCTTGGGATGGAGCACCGGGGAGCTGTTTTTT. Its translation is CASSLGWSTGELFF.